Below, 5 T cell receptor beta chains from the same sample are listed, as sequenced in a study of CD8+ T cells in alopecia areata. Following extraction, RNA underwent reverse transcription to cDNA, which served as the sequencing template. TCRdb's table, derived via immunoSEQ multiplex PCR, lists solely in-frame clones and lacks some. The sample records about 150,000 clones, roughly 50% being singletons. Sequenced sample: CD4+ T cells sorted from blood. The receptors were sampled from a human donor with alopecia areata.

The count of this clone is one. The chain uses TRBV30 and TRBJ2-2, with a possible D match to TRBD2 (6 bases). V gave up 3 bases and J gave up 5 bases, with 10 bases separating them. This CDR3 is built from 13 residues. CDR1 is GTSNPN and CDR2 is SVGIG in the germline V gene (reference sequence). CDR3 DNA: TGTGCCTGGAGCGGGAGAGGGACCGGGGAGCTGTTTTTT. Translating it yields CAWSGRGTGELFF.

This clone has a count of ten or more. The chain employs TRBV5-1 and TRBJ1-4; 8 bases align to TRBD1. The CDR3 runs to 15 residues. V shed 2 bases, J shed 5 bases, and the junction held 5 bases outside the gene matches. Germline V CDR1 and CDR2: SGHRS, YFSETQ. The DNA for the CDR3 is TGCGCCAGCAGCTTACAGGACAGGGTAAATGAAAAACTGTTTTTT. It codes for CASSLQDRVNEKLFF. The full variable domain, its missing parts supplied by reference TRBV5-1 and TRBJ1-4, is KAGVTQTPRYLIKTRGQQVTLSCSPISGHRSVSWYQQTPGQGLQFLFEYFSETQRNKGNFPGRFSGRQFSNSRSEMNVSTLELGDSALYLCASSLQDRVNEKLFFGSGTQLSVL.

The rearrangement uses TRBV29-1 and TRBJ2-5, with 8 bases fitting TRBD2. The CDR3 extends over 14 amino acids. Germline V gene sequence: CDR1 SQVTM, CDR2 ANQGSEA. The V and J ends lost 7 bases and 5 bases, in that order; junction bases with no gene match: 12. CDR3 loop: CSGTSGPSGETQYF. The CDR3 region has the DNA TGCAGCGGAACTAGCGGACCCTCCGGTGAGACCCAGTACTTC.

The chain employs TRBV7-9 and TRBJ2-7; D gene unclear. The length of the CDR3 is 14 residues. Trimming shortened V by 3 bases and J by 3 bases, and 12 bases separated the two germline ends. Germline CDR1 reads SEHNR; CDR2 reads FQNEAQ (reference sequence). The CDR3 sequence: CASSFLGVSYEQYF. In DNA, the CDR3 is TGTGCCAGCAGCTTCCTCGGAGTCAGCTACGAGCAGTACTTC. Filled out from reference TRBV7-9 and TRBJ2-7, the complete variable domain reads DTGVSQNPRHKITKRGQNVTFRCDPISEHNRLYWYRQTLGQGPEFLTYFQNEAQLEKSRLLSDRFSAERPKGSFSTLEIQRTEQGDSAMYLCASSFLGVSYEQYFGPGTRLTVT.

The V call is TRBV28, the J call TRBJ2-1, with 13 bases aligning to TRBD2. V shed 6 bases and J 14 bases; nucleotides not matched to a gene: 4. This CDR3 region has 12 residues. Per germline, CDR1 MDHEN and CDR2 SYDVKM. The CDR3 is CASSPGLAGEFF. CDR3 DNA: TGTGCCAGCAGCCCAGGACTAGCGGGAGAGTTCTTC.